Reported below is one T cell receptor beta chain. Its matching antigen is unknown. The CDR3 has 15 residues. Germline V CDR1 and CDR2: SGHAT, FQNNGV. With 5 bases clipped from V and 3 bases from J, the junction kept 6 bases outside the gene matches. The source of the sample is a study of cytomegalovirus exposure and HLA in healthy donors. General study points: Listed as cytomegalovirus-associated were 164 TCR beta chains. The majority of CMV-associated TCR beta chains were reported as apparently HLA-restricted in a later analysis. Some 17,000 TCR beta sequences were associated with HLA alleles at 0.05 false discovery rate in a later analysis. Later analysis identified several of the most significant clusters that appeared linked to common viral pathogens.

With 60 Vbeta and 13 Jbeta primers, the PCR was carried out. The data were produced by immunoSEQ multiplex PCR, yet TCRdb's version contains in-frame clones alone and is incomplete. Its table lists approximately 58,000 clones. This TCR derives from a woman aged 50 to 60 in good health and CMV-seropositive. What was sequenced was PBMCs. This chain joins TRBV11-2 and TRBJ2-7; 11 bases line up with TRBD1. CDR3 DNA sequence: TGTGCCAGCAGCATCGGGACAGGGGGGAGCTACGAGCAGTACTTC. Protein product: CASSIGTGGSYEQYF.